The T cell receptor (beta chain) under discussion was sequenced for a study of T cell repertoires in cytomegalovirus infection (dated by TCRdb to about 2019). Concerning the study at large: Because public TCR beta signatures pointed to carriage of CMV infection together with the matching HLA type, the HLA type of each donor mattered for the analysis. Beyond this particular receptor, the publication reports: Cumulative frequency of public TCR beta family members discriminated carriers of CMV infection plus the relevant HLA type in this cohort and an independent approximately 400-donor cohort. The ex vivo response was dominated by HLA-C-restricted CMV-specific TCR beta clonotypes, and the single most frequent clonotype in two of eight donors was supplied by these HLA-C-restricted clonotypes.

A distance of 14 bases separates the germline ends of V and J, which lose 2 bases and 3 bases respectively. From the germline V gene, CDR1 is MNHEY and CDR2 is SVGEGT. Including the terminal cysteine and phenylalanine, the CDR3 comprises 16 residues. Only CDR3 DNA remains: 48 bases, in frame from the first base. In this sample, this clonotype turned up many times. Its target antigen remains unknown. Base qualities were left out, and no much larger clone turns up one base away. Sequencing was carried out with an Illumina HiSeq 1500. In-frame beta chains were kept once TCRdb had trimmed the public reads at Q25 with fastp and called clones with MiXCR. CDR3 protein sequences are deduplicated, and each keeps its most common genes and DNA. This sample is represented by approximately 500,000 distinct CDR3 sequences; approximately 15% of them were singletons. The ten largest clones take up 24% of the sample.

Sample: CD8+ T cells from PBMCs. This clonotype was obtained from a human donor in good health (CMV status not recorded). Some clones in this sample may be carry-over from other donors' samples. The chain is encoded by TRBV6-2 or TRBV6-3 joined to TRBJ1-5; the D gene is perhaps TRBD1, from 5 matching bases. CDR3 loop: CASSYDGVGDNQPQHF. The sequence in DNA is TGTGCCAGCAGTTACGACGGGGTAGGGGACAATCAGCCCCAGCATTTT.